Given below is one TCR beta chain in context. Its antigen is currently unknown. Other DNA variants within this sample encode the same CDR3. The ends were cut back, 0 bases at V and 5 bases at J, with 8 bases in the middle. The CDR3 runs 13 residues. The germline CDR1 and CDR2 sequences are SGHRS and YFSETQ. Some clones are missing from TCRdb's copy, which holds only in-frame ones; the method was immunoSEQ multiplex PCR. The data contain 2,100,000 or so clones, nearly 97% of them singletons. The data originate from a study of shared clonotypes between healthy human individuals. As for the study in general: The study used three CD4 naive, three CD4 memory, two CD8 naive and one CD8 memory plate per donor.

Regarding the study as a whole: Sorted-subset sequencing was shown by rarefaction to be incomplete despite large depth. Blood was the only sampled material, and tissue repertoires likely differ.

The source material was naive CD4+ T cells sorted from blood. The subset here: CD45RA+ positively selected. This TCR was recovered from a man aged 18 to 30 in good health. The chain links TRBV5-1 to TRBJ2-5; D is unresolved. The CDR3 nucleotides are TGCGCCAGCAGCTTGGGAGGAGCGGAGACCCAGTACTTC. It is translated as CASSLGGAETQYF.